The 8 T cell receptor beta chains below were found in one sample sequenced in a study of cytomegalovirus exposure and HLA in healthy donors. Some clones are missing from TCRdb's copy, which holds only in-frame ones; the method was immunoSEQ multiplex PCR. The sample shows 150,000 to 200,000 clones, about nine tenths of them seen only once. Material: PBMCs. These receptors were collected from a man younger than 35 in good health and CMV-seropositive.

The chain uses TRBV5-1 and TRBJ1-2; 7 bases line up with TRBD1. J was trimmed by 2 bases and V by 4 bases; bases with no gene match: 5. CDR1 is SGHRS, CDR2 YFSETQ, per germline. This CDR3 is 14 amino acids long. CDR3 in amino acids: CASSEGQKNYGYTF. The DNA for the CDR3 is TGCGCCAGCAGCGAGGGACAGAAAAACTATGGCTACACCTTC. Full variable domain (missing parts from reference TRBV5-1 and TRBJ1-2): KAGVTQTPRYLIKTRGQQVTLSCSPISGHRSVSWYQQTPGQGLQFLFEYFSETQRNKGNFPGRFSGRQFSNSRSEMNVSTLELGDSALYLCASSEGQKNYGYTFGSGTRLTVV.

The chain joins TRBV5-6 to TRBJ2-3, with 10 bases identical to TRBD2. The CDR3 totals 19 residues. The germline V gene encodes CDR1 SGHDT and CDR2 YYEEEE. Losses at the gene ends were 0 bases for V and 2 bases for J; bases not matched to a gene: 12. CDR3 sequence: CASSLVSGRAIKDTDTQYF. The DNA for the CDR3 is TGTGCCAGCAGCTTGGTCAGCGGGAGGGCCATTAAAGACACAGATACGCAGTATTTT.

This clone occurred a few times. The chain joins TRBV28 to TRBJ2-7; D is perhaps TRBD1 (6 bases). The CDR3 has 17 residues. Looked up from germline, CDR1 is MDHEN and CDR2 is SYDVKM. V was pared by 7 bases and J by 1 base, with 23 bases between. The DNA for the CDR3 is TGTGCCAGCACGCCCGGGATGTGGGACACCTCATCCTACGAGCAGTACTTC. As protein: CASTPGMWDTSSYEQYF.

This rearrangement joins TRBV7-9 to TRBJ2-1; 12 bases align to TRBD2. Germline CDR1 is SEHNR and CDR2 is FQNEAQ (reference sequence). With 5 bases clipped from V and 10 bases from J, the junction kept 9 bases outside the gene matches. The CDR3 loop spans 15 amino acids. The CDR3 sequence is CASSRPTSGSQEQFF. CDR3 coding DNA: TGTGCCAGCAGCCGCCCGACTAGCGGGAGTCAGGAGCAGTTCTTC.

The V call is TRBV19, the J call TRBJ2-2; 10 positions agree with TRBD2. The CDR3 sequence is 16 residues long. V was pared by 5 bases and J by 5 bases, with 8 bases of the junction left unmatched. Germline CDR1 reads LNHDA; CDR2 reads SQIVND (reference sequence). CDR3 residues: CASSSPSGRRTGELFF. CDR3 nucleotides: TGTGCCAGTAGTTCCCCTAGCGGGAGAAGGACCGGGGAGCTGTTTTTT.

The chain joins TRBV5-1 to TRBJ2-7; D may be TRBD2 (6 bases). The germline V and J ends were trimmed by 0 bases and 6 bases, with 16 bases remaining between them. Per germline, CDR1 SGHRS and CDR2 YFSETQ. There are 15 residues in the CDR3. Here the CDR3 DNA reads TGCGCCAGCAGCTTGGCCGGGGCCCTTAGCGGCGAGCAGTACTTC. Residues: CASSLAGALSGEQYF.

This chain joins TRBV19 and TRBJ2-7; tentatively, D is TRBD2 (5 bases). V dropped 5 bases and J dropped 1 base, with 12 bases sitting between them. Germline CDR1 reads LNHDA; CDR2 reads SQIVND (reference sequence). The CDR3 spans 14 residues. CDR3 in DNA: TGTGCCAGTAGTCCCCGAGCGGTATCCTACGAGCAGTACTTC. Translation: CASSPRAVSYEQYF.

The chain uses TRBV6-1 and TRBJ1-2; 10 bases align to TRBD1. Trimming at V came to 5 bases and at J to 8 bases, leaving 5 bases not matched to a gene. CDR1 and CDR2 from the germline V gene are MNHNS and SASEGT. This CDR3 region has 13 residues. CDR3 sequence: CASSLGTGEGYTF. For the CDR3, the DNA is TGTGCCAGCAGTCTTGGGACAGGGGAGGGCTACACCTTC.